The present TCR beta chain was sequenced within a study of blood T cell repertoires in COVID-19. The V gene's germline CDR1 is LNHDA and CDR2 SQIVND (reference sequence). There are 14 residues in the CDR3. V dropped 2 bases and J dropped 7 bases, with 11 bases sitting between them. Produced via immunoSEQ multiplex PCR; TCRdb's table is partial and in-frame only. Of about 34,000 clones listed, more than 70% were seen once; the top ten hold roughly 13%. The V and J genes are TRBV19 and TRBJ1-4, with D tentatively TRBD1 (6 bases). Sample: peripheral blood. This TCR was sampled from a human donor with active COVID-19. The donor label of this sample is uncertain. The CDR3 DNA follows: TGTGCCAGTAGTATATCAGGGGAAGGTGAAAAACTGTTTTTT. Translation gives CASSISGEGEKLFF.